A few counts support the clone carrying this T cell receptor beta chain. Antigen unknown. The junction shows a germline mismatch at one end, possibly a read error. This sample is part of a study of identical twins. Whole-study findings and limits: The same donors were not followed; conclusions instead depended on cross-sectional statistical analysis.

The CDR3 consists of 15 residues. Germline V gene data show CDR1 as SGHNT and CDR2 as YENEEA. TCRdb ran MiXCR on the 5' RACE reads and lists one entry per CDR3 protein. The sample has about 240,000 distinct CDR3 sequences, under 12% seen once. The sample taken for sequencing was memory T cells sorted from blood. The rearrangement joins TRBV11-3 to TRBJ2-3; a weak D match, TRBD2 (6 bases). The source of this sequence is a man aged 50 to 60 in good health. The CDR3 protein is CASSPGLGSIDTQYF. CDR3 nucleotides: TGTGCCAGCAGCCCGGGACTTGGGAGCATAGATACGCAGTATTTT.